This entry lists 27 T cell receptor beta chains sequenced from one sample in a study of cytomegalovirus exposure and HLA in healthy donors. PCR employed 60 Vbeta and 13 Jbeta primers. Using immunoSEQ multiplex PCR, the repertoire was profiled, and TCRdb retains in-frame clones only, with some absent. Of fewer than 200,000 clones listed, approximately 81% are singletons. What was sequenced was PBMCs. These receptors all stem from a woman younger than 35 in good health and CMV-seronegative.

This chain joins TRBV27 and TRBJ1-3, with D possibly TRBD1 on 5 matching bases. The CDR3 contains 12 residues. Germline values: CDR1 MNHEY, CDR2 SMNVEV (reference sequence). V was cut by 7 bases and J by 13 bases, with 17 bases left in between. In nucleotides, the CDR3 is TGTGCCAGCATAAGCGCGGGGCAGAGGATATATTTT. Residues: CASISAGQRIYF.

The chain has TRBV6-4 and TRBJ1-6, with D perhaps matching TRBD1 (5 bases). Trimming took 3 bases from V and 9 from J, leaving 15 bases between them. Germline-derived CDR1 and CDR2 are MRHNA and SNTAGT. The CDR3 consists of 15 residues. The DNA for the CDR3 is TGTGCCAGCAGTGAAAGGGGTTCGGAATTTTCACCCCTCCACTTT. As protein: CASSERGSEFSPLHF.

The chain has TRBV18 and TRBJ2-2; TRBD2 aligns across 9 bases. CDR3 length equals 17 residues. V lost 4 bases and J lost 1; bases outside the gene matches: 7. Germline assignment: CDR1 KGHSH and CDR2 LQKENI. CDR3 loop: CASSLLTSGGNTGELFF. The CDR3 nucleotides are TGTGCCAGCTCACTTTTGACTAGCGGAGGGAACACCGGGGAGCTGTTTTTT. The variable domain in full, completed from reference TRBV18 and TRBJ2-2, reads NAGVMQNPRHLVRRRGQEARLRCSPMKGHSHVYWYRQLPEEGLKFMVYLQKENIIDESGMPKERFSAEFPKEGPSILRIQQVVRGDSAAYFCASSLLTSGGNTGELFFGEGSRLTVL.

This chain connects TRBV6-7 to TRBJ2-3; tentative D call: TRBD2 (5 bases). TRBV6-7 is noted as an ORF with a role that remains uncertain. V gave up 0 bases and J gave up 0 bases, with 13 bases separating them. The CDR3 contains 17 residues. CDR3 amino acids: CASSYSLPSGSTDTQYF. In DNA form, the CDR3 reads TGTGCCAGCAGTTACTCCCTCCCGAGCGGAAGCACAGATACGCAGTATTTT.

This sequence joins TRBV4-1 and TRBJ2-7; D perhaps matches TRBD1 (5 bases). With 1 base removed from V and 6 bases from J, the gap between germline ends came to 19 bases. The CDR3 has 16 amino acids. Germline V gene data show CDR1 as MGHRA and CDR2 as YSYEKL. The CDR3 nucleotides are TGCGCCAGCAGCCAAGTGGTTATCAGGGATCGCGCCGAGCAGTACTTC. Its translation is CASSQVVIRDRAEQYF.

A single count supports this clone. The CDR3 region has the DNA TGTGCCAGCAGCGCCTTCGGTAGCTCCTACAATGAGCAGTTCTTC. It encodes CASSAFGSSYNEQFF. J is TRBJ2-1 and V is TRBV2; no reliable D call. Germline V gives CDR1 SNHLY, CDR2 FYNNEI. This CDR3 has 15 amino acids. With 6 bases removed from V and 0 bases from J, the gap between germline ends came to 12 bases.

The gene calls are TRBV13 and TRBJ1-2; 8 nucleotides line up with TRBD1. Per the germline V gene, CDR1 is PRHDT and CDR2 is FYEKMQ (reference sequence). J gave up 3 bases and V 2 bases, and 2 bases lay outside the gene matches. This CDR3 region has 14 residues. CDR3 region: CASSLQGADYGYTF. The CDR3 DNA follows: TGTGCCAGCAGCTTACAGGGGGCGGACTATGGCTACACCTTC.

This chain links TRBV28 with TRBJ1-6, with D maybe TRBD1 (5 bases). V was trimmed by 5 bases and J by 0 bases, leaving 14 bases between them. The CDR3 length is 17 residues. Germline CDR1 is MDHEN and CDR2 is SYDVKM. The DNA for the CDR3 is TGTGCCAGCAGTACTACCAGGGAAGGCTCCTATAATTCACCCCTCCACTTT. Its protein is CASSTTREGSYNSPLHF.

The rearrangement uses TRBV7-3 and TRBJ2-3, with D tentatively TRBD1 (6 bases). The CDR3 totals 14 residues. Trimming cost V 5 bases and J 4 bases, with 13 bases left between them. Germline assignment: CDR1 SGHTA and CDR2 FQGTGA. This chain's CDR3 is CASSIGQNADTQYF. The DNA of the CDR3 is TGTGCCAGCAGCATCGGACAGAATGCAGATACGCAGTATTTT.

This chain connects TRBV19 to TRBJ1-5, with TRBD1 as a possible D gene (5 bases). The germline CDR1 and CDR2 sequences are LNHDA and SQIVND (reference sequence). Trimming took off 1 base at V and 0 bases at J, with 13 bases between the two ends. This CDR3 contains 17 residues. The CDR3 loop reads CASSIGTGKDSNQPQHF. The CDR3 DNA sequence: TGTGCCAGTAGTATAGGAACAGGCAAAGATAGCAATCAGCCCCAGCATTTT.

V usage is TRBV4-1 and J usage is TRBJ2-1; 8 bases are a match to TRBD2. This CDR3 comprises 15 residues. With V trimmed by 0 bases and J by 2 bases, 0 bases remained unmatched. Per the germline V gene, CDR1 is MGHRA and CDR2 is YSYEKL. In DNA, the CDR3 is TGCGCCAGCAGCCAAGAGGGACTAGCCTACAATGAGCAGTTCTTC. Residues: CASSQEGLAYNEQFF.

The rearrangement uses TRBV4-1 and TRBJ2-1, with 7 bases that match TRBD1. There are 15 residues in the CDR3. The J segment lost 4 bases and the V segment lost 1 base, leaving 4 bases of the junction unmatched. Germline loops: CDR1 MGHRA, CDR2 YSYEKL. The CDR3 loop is CASSQVGTEYNEQFF. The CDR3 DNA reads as TGCGCCAGCAGCCAAGTTGGGACAGAGTACAATGAGCAGTTCTTC.

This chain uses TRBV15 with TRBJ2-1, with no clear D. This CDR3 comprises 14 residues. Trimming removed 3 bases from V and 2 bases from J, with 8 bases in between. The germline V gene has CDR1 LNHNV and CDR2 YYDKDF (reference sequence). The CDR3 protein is CATSSRQPYNEQFF. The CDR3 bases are TGTGCCACCAGCAGCCGACAACCCTACAATGAGCAGTTCTTC.

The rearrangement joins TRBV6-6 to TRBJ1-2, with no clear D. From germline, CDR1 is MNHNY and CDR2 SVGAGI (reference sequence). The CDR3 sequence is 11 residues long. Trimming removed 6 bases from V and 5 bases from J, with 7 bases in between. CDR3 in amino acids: CASRAQYGYTF. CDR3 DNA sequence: TGTGCCAGCAGGGCTCAGTATGGCTACACCTTC.

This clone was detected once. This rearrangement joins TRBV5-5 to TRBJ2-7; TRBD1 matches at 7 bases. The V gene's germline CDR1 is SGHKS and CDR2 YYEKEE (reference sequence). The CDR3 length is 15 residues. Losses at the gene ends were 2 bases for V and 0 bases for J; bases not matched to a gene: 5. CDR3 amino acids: CASSFTGESSYEQYF. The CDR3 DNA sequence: TGTGCCAGCAGCTTTACAGGGGAGAGCTCCTACGAGCAGTACTTC.

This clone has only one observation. The CDR3 nucleotides are TGTGCCAGCAGAATGACAGGGGACTATGGCTACACCTTC. Its translation: CASRMTGDYGYTF. V usage is TRBV6-6 and J usage is TRBJ1-2, with 8 nucleotides matching TRBD1. The CDR3 spans 13 residues. Trimming took 6 bases from V and 3 from J; bases not matched to a gene: 3. CDR1 MNHNY and CDR2 SVGAGI come from the germline V gene (reference sequence).

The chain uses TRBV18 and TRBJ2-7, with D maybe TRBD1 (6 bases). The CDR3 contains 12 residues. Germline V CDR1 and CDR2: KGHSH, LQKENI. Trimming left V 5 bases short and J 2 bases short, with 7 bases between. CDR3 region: CASSTGTYEQYF. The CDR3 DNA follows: TGTGCCAGCTCAACAGGGACCTACGAGCAGTACTTC.

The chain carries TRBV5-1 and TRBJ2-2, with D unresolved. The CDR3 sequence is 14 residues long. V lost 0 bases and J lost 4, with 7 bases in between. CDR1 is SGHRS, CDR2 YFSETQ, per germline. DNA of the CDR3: TGCGCCAGCAGCTTGGGGTCGGGCACCGGGGAGCTGTTTTTT. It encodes CASSLGSGTGELFF.

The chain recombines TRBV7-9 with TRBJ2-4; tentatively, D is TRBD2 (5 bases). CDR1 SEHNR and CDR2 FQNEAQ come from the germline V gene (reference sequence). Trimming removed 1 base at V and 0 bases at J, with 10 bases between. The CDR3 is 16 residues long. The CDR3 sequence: CASSLDRGLAKNIQYF. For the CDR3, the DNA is TGTGCCAGCAGCTTAGATCGCGGACTAGCCAAAAACATTCAGTACTTC.

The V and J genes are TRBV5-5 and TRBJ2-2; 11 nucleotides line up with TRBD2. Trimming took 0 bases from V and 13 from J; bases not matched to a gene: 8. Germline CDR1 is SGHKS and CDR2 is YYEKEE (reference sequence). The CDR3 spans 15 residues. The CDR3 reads CASSLAGTSGLMLFF. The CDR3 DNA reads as TGTGCCAGCAGCTTGGCCGGGACTAGCGGACTGATGCTGTTTTTT.

CDR3 sequence: CASSVVEETDTQYF. DNA of the CDR3: TGTGCCAGCAGTGTAGTCGAGGAAACAGATACGCAGTATTTT. The J gene is TRBJ2-3, the V gene TRBV6-1; D is unclear. The CDR3 sequence is 14 residues long. CDR1 MNHNS and CDR2 SASEGT come from the germline V gene. V shed 4 bases and J shed 3 bases, with 11 bases lying between them.

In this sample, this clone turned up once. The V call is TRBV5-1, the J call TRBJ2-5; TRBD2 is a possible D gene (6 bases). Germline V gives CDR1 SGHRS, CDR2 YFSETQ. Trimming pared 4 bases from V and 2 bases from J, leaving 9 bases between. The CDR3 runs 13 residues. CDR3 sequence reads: CASSPRGQETQYF. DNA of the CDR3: TGCGCCAGCAGCCCGCGGGGACAAGAGACCCAGTACTTC.

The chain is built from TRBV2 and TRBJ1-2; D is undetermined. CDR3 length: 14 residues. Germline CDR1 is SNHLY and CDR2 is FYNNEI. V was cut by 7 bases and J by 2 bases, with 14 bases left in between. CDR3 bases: TGTGCCAGCATCCCCCTTCGGGAGAACTATGGCTACACCTTC. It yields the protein CASIPLRENYGYTF.

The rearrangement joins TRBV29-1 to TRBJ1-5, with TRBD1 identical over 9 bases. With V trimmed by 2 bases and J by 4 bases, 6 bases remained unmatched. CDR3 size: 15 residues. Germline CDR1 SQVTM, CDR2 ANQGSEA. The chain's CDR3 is CSVEKDRGPNQPQHF. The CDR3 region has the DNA TGCAGCGTTGAAAAGGACAGGGGCCCTAATCAGCCCCAGCATTTT.

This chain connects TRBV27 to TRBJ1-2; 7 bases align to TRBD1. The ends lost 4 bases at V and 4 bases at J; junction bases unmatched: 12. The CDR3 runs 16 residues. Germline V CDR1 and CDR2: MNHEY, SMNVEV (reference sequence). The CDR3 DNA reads TGTGCCAGCAGTTCTATAACACCGACAGGGTCCTATGGCTACACCTTC. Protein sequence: CASSSITPTGSYGYTF.

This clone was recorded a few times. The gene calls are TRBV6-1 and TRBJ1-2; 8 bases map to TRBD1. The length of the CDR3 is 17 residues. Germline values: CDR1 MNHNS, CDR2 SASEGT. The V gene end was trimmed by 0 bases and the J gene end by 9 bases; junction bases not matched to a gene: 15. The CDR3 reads CASSEAHYITGGIRYTF. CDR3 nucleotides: TGTGCCAGCAGTGAAGCGCATTACATAACAGGGGGGATTCGCTACACCTTC.

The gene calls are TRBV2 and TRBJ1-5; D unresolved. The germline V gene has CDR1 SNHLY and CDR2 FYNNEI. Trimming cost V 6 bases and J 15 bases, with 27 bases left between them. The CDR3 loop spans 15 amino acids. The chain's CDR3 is CASRATAAIALAGHF. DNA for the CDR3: TGTGCCAGCAGGGCAACAGCTGCCATCGCCCTAGCGGGGCATTTT.